This is a list of T cell receptor beta chains from one sample in a study of beta chain features in type 1 diabetes. This table comes from immunoSEQ multiplex PCR, and its TCRdb copy is limited to in-frame clones, with some not included. The profile shows about 410,000 clones, approximately 15% of them singletons. Sequenced sample: naive CD4+ T cells from blood. The receptors were sampled from a young man in good health. The CDR3 runs from the conserved cysteine through the conserved F or W. Fields, in order: CDR3 protein, CDR3 DNA, clone size, J gene, V gene, D gene. D genes are given only for firm matches. Clone size is given for some rows only: seen once, a few or many times, or a class if the clone is expanded.

cdr3_aa: CASSPDRPLNTQYF
cdr3_nt: TGTGCCAGCAGCCCAGACAGGCCCCTAAATACGCAGTATTTT
clone_size: .
j_call: TRBJ2-3
v_call: TRBV7-2
d_call: .

cdr3_aa: CASSIGQAFNEQFF
cdr3_nt: TGTGCCAGCAGTATCGGACAGGCGTTCAATGAGCAGTTCTTC
clone_size: few
j_call: TRBJ2-1
v_call: TRBV7-2
d_call: TRBD1

cdr3_aa: CASSSGTGELFF
cdr3_nt: TGTGCCAGCAGCTCCGGCACCGGGGAGCTGTTTTTT
clone_size: .
j_call: TRBJ2-2
v_call: TRBV7-3
d_call: .

cdr3_aa: CASSQTGTATDTQYF
cdr3_nt: TGCGCCAGCAGTCAGACCGGGACCGCCACAGATACGCAGTATTTT
clone_size: few
j_call: TRBJ2-3
v_call: TRBV4-1
d_call: .

cdr3_aa: CSVDGWDRGKTQYF
cdr3_nt: TGCAGCGTTGACGGTTGGGACAGGGGGAAGACCCAGTACTTC
clone_size: few
j_call: TRBJ2-5
v_call: TRBV29-1
d_call: TRBD1

cdr3_aa: CASSLSLAGGRKSTDTQYF
cdr3_nt: TGCGCCAGCAGCTTGTCACTAGCGGGGGGCCGAAAAAGCACAGATACGCAGTATTTT
clone_size: .
j_call: TRBJ2-3
v_call: TRBV5-1
d_call: TRBD2

cdr3_aa: CASSQSREWEGNEQFF
cdr3_nt: TGCGCCAGCAGTCAATCGAGGGAATGGGAGGGCAATGAGCAGTTCTTC
clone_size: few
j_call: TRBJ2-1
v_call: TRBV23-1
d_call: TRBD2

cdr3_aa: CSVVGTGVYGYTF
cdr3_nt: TGCAGCGTTGTTGGGACAGGGGTCTATGGCTACACCTTC
clone_size: .
j_call: TRBJ1-2
v_call: TRBV29-1
d_call: TRBD1

cdr3_aa: CASSLGPADDDTQYF
cdr3_nt: TGTGCCAGCAGCTTGGGACCCGCTGATGACGATACGCAGTATTTT
clone_size: .
j_call: TRBJ2-3
v_call: TRBV5-6
d_call: .

cdr3_aa: CASRVAGVNNEQFF
cdr3_nt: TGCGCCAGCAGGGTAGCGGGAGTCAACAATGAGCAGTTCTTC
clone_size: .
j_call: TRBJ2-1
v_call: TRBV5-1
d_call: TRBD2

cdr3_aa: CASSLGRHLNEQFF
cdr3_nt: TGTGCCAGCAGTTTGGGACGTCATTTGAATGAGCAGTTCTTC
clone_size: few
j_call: TRBJ2-1
v_call: TRBV6-5
d_call: .

cdr3_aa: CASSSQNEKLFF
cdr3_nt: TGTGCCAGCAGCTCACAGAATGAAAAACTGTTTTTT
clone_size: few
j_call: TRBJ1-4
v_call: TRBV11-2
d_call: .

cdr3_aa: CATSGQSNQPQHF
cdr3_nt: TGTGCCACCAGCGGACAGAGCAATCAGCCCCAGCATTTT
clone_size: few
j_call: TRBJ1-5
v_call: TRBV15
d_call: .

cdr3_aa: CSATHRGSYNEQFF
cdr3_nt: TGCAGCGCCACCCACAGGGGCTCCTACAATGAGCAGTTCTTC
clone_size: .
j_call: TRBJ2-1
v_call: TRBV29-1
d_call: TRBD1

cdr3_aa: CASSLPQTEAFF
cdr3_nt: TGTGCCAGCAGCCTACCGCAGACGGAAGCTTTCTTT
clone_size: .
j_call: TRBJ1-1
v_call: TRBV7-9
d_call: .

cdr3_aa: CASSFLSRDRGLGTQYF
cdr3_nt: TGTGCCAGCAGCTTCCTGTCCCGGGACAGGGGGCTGGGGACCCAGTACTTC
clone_size: .
j_call: TRBJ2-5
v_call: TRBV7-6
d_call: TRBD1

cdr3_aa: CASSPSLVRKNEKLFF
cdr3_nt: TGTGCCAGCTCACCAAGTCTCGTACGGAAGAATGAAAAACTGTTTTTT
clone_size: .
j_call: TRBJ1-4
v_call: TRBV18
d_call: .

cdr3_aa: CAWSSAGVGNTIYF
cdr3_nt: TGTGCCTGGAGTAGTGCGGGCGTTGGAAACACCATATATTTT
clone_size: .
j_call: TRBJ1-3
v_call: TRBV30
d_call: .

cdr3_aa: CACSDKVMNQPQHF
cdr3_nt: TGTGCCTGCTCGGACAAAGTAATGAATCAGCCCCAGCATTTT
clone_size: few
j_call: TRBJ1-5
v_call: TRBV30
d_call: .

cdr3_aa: CASSAGLAGDVDTQYF
cdr3_nt: TGTGCCAGCAGCGCGGGACTAGCGGGGGACGTGGATACGCAGTATTTT
clone_size: few
j_call: TRBJ2-3
v_call: TRBV9
d_call: TRBD2

cdr3_aa: CAWSVRLETDTQYF
cdr3_nt: TGTGCCTGGAGTGTAAGGCTAGAAACAGATACGCAGTATTTT
clone_size: .
j_call: TRBJ2-3
v_call: TRBV30
d_call: .

cdr3_aa: CATSREQGEQFF
cdr3_nt: TGTGCCACCAGCAGAGAGCAGGGTGAGCAGTTCTTC
clone_size: .
j_call: TRBJ2-1
v_call: TRBV15
d_call: .

cdr3_aa: CASSQSGLGADTQYF
cdr3_nt: TGCGCCAGCAGCCAATCGGGGCTGGGCGCAGATACGCAGTATTTT
clone_size: .
j_call: TRBJ2-3
v_call: TRBV4-3
d_call: .

cdr3_aa: CASSLNPPNEQFF
cdr3_nt: TGTGCCAGCAGCTTGAACCCACCCAATGAGCAGTTCTTC
clone_size: .
j_call: TRBJ2-1
v_call: TRBV11-1
d_call: .

cdr3_aa: CASRPPNHYGYTF
cdr3_nt: TGTGCCAGCCGGCCCCCGAACCACTATGGCTACACCTTC
clone_size: .
j_call: TRBJ1-2
v_call: TRBV7-9
d_call: .

cdr3_aa: CASSQDRVTEQFF
cdr3_nt: TGCGCCAGCAGCCAAGACCGGGTTACTGAGCAGTTCTTC
clone_size: .
j_call: TRBJ2-1
v_call: TRBV4-1
d_call: .

cdr3_aa: CSVVWGQETQYF
cdr3_nt: TGCAGCGTTGTATGGGGCCAAGAGACCCAGTACTTC
clone_size: few
j_call: TRBJ2-5
v_call: TRBV29-1
d_call: .